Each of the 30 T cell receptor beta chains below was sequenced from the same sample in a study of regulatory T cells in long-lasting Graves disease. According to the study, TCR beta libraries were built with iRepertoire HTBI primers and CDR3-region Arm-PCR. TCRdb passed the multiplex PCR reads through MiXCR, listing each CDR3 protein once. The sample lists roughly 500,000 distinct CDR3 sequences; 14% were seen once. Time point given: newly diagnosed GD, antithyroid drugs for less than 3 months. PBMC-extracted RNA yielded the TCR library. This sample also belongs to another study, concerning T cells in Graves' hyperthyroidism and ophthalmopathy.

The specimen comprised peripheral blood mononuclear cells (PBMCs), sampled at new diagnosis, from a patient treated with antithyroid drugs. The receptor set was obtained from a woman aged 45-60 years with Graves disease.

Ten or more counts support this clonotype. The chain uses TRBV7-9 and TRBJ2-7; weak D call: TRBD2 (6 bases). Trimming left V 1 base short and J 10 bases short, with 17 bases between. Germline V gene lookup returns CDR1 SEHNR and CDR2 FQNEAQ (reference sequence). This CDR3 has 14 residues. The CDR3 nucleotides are TGTGCCAGCAGCTTAGGAGCGGGCGGGGTCCGTCAGTACTTC. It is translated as CASSLGAGGVRQYF.

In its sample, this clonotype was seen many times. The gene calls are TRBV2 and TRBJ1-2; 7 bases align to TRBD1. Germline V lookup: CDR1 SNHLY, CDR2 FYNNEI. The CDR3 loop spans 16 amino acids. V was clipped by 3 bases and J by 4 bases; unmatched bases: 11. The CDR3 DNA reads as TGTGCCAGCAGTGACCAGGGACAGATATTGATCTATGGCTACACCTTC. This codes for CASSDQGQILIYGYTF.

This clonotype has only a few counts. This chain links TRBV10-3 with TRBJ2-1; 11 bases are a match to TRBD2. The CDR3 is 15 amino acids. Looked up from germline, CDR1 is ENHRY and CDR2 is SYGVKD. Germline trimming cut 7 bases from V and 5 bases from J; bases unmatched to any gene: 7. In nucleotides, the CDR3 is TGTGCCATCACCCCGGGACTAGCGGTTGACAATGAGCAGTTCTTC. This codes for CAITPGLAVDNEQFF.

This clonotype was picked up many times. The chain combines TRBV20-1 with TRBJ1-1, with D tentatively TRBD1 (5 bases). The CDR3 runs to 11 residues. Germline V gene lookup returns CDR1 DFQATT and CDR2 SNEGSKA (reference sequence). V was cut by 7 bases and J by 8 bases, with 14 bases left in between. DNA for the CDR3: TGCAGTGGAACCGGACATAAAGAAGCTTTCTTT. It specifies CSGTGHKEAFF.

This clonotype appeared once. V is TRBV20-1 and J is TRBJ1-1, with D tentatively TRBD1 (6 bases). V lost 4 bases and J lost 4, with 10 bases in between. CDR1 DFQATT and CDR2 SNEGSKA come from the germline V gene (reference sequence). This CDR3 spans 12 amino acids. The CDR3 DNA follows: TGCAGTGCTATACAGGGTTTCACTGAAGCTTTCTTT. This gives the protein CSAIQGFTEAFF.

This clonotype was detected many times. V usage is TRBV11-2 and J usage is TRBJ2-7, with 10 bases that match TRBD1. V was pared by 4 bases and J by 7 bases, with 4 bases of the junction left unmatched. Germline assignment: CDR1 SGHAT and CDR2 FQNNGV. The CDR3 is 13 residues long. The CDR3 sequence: CASSSDRGGEQYF. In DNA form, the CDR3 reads TGTGCCAGCAGCTCGGACAGGGGGGGAGAGCAGTACTTC.

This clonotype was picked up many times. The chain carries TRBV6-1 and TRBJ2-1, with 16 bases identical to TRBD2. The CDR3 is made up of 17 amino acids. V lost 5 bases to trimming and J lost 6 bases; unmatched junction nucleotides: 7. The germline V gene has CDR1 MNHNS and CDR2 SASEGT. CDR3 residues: CASSPIGTSGRGNEQFF. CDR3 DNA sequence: TGTGCCAGCAGTCCAATCGGGACTAGCGGGAGGGGCAATGAGCAGTTCTTC.

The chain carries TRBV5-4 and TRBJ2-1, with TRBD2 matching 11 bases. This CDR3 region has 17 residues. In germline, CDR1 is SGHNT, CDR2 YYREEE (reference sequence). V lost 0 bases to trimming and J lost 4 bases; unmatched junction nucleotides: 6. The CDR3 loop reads CASSLGGSGRVYNEQFF. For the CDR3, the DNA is TGTGCCAGCAGCTTGGGGGGTAGCGGGAGGGTGTACAATGAGCAGTTCTTC.

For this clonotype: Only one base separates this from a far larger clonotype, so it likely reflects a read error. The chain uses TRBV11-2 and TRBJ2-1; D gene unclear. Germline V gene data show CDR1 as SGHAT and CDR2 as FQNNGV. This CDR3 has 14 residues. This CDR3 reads CAGSKGDSYNEQFF. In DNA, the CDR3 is TGTGCCGGCAGCAAAGGTGATTCCTACAATGAGCAGTTCTTC.

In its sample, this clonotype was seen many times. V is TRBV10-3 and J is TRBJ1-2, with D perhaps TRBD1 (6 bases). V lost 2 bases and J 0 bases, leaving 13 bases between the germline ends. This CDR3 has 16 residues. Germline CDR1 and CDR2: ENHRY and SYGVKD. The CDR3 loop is CAISEDRDTPNYGYTF. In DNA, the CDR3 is TGTGCCATCAGTGAGGACCGGGACACCCCTAACTATGGCTACACCTTC.

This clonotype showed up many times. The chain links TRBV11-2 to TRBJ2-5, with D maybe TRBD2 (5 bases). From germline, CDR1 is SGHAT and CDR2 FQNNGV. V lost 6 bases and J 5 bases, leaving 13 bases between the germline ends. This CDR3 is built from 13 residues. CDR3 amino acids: CASRISVGETQYF. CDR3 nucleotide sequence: TGTGCCAGCAGAATTAGCGTAGGGGAGACCCAGTACTTC.

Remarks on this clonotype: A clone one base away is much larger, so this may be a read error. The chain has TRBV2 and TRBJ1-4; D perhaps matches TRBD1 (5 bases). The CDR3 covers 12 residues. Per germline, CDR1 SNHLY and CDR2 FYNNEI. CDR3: CVSREGGEKLFF. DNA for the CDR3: TGTGTCAGCAGGGAGGGCGGTGAAAAACTGTTTTTT.

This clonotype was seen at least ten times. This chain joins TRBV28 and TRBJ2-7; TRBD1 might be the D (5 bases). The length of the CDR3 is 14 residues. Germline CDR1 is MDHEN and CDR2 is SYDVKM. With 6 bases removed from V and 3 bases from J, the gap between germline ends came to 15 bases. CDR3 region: CASSLVGRVYEQYF. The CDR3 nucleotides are TGTGCCAGCAGCTTGGTCGGCAGGGTCTACGAGCAGTACTTC.

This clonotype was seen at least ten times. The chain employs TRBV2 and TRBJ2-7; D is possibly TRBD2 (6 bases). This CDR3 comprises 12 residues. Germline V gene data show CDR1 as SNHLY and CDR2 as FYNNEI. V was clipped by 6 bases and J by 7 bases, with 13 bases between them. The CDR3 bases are TGTGCCAGCAGGGGCAGCGGGTGGGAGCAGTACTTC. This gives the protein CASRGSGWEQYF. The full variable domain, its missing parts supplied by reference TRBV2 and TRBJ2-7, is EPEVTQTPSHQVTQMGQEVILRCVPISNHLYFYWYRQILGQKVEFLVSFYNNEISEKSEIFDDQFSVERPDGSNFTLKIRSTKLEDSAMYFCASRGSGWEQYFGPGTRLTVT.

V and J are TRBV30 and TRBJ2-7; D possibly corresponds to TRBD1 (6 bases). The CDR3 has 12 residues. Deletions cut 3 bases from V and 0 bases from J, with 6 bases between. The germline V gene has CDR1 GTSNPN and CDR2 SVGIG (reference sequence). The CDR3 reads CAWRDSSYEQYF. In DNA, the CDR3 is TGTGCCTGGAGGGACAGCTCCTACGAGCAGTACTTC.

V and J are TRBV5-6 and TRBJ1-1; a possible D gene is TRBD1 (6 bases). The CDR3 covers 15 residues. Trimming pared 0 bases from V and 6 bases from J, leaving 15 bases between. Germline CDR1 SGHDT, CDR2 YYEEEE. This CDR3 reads CASSLGGRGFAEAFF. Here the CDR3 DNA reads TGTGCCAGCAGCTTGGGGGGGCGGGGTTTCGCTGAAGCTTTCTTT. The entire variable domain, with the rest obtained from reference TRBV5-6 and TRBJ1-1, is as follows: DAGVTQSPTHLIKTRGQQVTLRCSPKSGHDTVSWYQQALGQGPQFIFQYYEEEERQRGNFPDRFSGHQFPNYSSELNVNALLLGDSALYLCASSLGGRGFAEAFFGQGTRLTVV.

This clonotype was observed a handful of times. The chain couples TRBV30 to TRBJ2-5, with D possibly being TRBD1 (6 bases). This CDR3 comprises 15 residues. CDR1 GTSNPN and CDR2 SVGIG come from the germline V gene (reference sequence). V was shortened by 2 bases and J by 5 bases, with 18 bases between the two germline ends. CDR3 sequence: CAWSSQGLLVETQYF. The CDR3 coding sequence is TGTGCCTGGAGTTCACAGGGCTTGCTGGTGGAGACCCAGTACTTC.

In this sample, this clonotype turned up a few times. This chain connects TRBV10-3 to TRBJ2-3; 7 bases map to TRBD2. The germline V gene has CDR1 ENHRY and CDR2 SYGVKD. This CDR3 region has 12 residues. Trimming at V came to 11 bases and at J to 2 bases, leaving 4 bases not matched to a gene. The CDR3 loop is CAVAGITDTQYF. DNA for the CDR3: TGTGCCGTAGCGGGTATCACAGATACGCAGTATTTT.

CDR3 loop: CASSKTSGRAMGEQYF. The CDR3 DNA is TGTGCCAGCAGCAAGACTAGCGGGAGGGCCATGGGGGAGCAGTACTTC. The rearrangement links TRBV9 to TRBJ2-7; 14 bases are a match to TRBD2. V trimming: 4 bases; J trimming: 7 bases; junction bases outside the gene matches: 10. The CDR3 has 16 residues. Germline loops: CDR1 SGDLS, CDR2 YYNGEE.

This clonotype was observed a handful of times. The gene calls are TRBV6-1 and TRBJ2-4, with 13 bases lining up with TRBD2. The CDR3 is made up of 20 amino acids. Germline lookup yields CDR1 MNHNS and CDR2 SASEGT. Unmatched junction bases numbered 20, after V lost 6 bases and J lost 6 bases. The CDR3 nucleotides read TGTGCCAGCAGCCAACCGCTTCGACTAGCGGGAGGTCCCAGGGGAAACATTCAGTACTTC. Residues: CASSQPLRLAGGPRGNIQYF.

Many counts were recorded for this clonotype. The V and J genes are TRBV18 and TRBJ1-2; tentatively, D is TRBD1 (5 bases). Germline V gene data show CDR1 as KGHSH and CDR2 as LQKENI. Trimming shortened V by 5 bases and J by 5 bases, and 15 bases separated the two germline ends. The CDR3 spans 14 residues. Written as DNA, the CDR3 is TGTGCCAGCTCAACGACTGACAGCCTTTATGGCTACACCTTC. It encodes CASSTTDSLYGYTF.

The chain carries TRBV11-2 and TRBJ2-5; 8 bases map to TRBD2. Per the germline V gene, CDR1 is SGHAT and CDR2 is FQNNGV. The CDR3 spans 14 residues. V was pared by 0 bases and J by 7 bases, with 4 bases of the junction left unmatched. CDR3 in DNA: TGTGCCAGCAGCTTAGATAGCGGGATAGGGACCCAGTACTTC. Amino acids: CASSLDSGIGTQYF.

The CDR3 DNA is TGTGCCAGCAGTCCTCTTGGGGCCGGTCTGGAGGAGACCCAGTACTTC. Encoded protein: CASSPLGAGLEETQYF. The J gene is TRBJ2-5, the V gene TRBV27, with D possibly matching TRBD1 (5 bases). Per the germline V gene, CDR1 is MNHEY and CDR2 is SMNVEV (reference sequence). Trimming removed 5 bases at V and 5 bases at J, with 21 bases between. The CDR3 has 16 residues.

The chain's CDR3 is CASSLASSRTGGQETQYF. The CDR3 nucleotides are TGTGCCAGCAGCTTGGCTAGTTCTAGGACAGGGGGACAAGAGACCCAGTACTTC. This chain joins TRBV5-5 and TRBJ2-1; 10 bases line up with TRBD1. Judging by the DNA end, TRBJ2-5 fits better; the J call may be wrong. The CDR3 totals 18 residues. Looked up from germline, CDR1 is SGHKS and CDR2 is YYEKEE (reference sequence).

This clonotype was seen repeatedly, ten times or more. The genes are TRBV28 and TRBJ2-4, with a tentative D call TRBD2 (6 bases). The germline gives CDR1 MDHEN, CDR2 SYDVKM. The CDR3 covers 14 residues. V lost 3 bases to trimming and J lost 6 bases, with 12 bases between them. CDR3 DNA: TGTGCCAGCAGTTTTTTAGCGGCGCGAAACATTCAGTACTTC. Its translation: CASSFLAARNIQYF. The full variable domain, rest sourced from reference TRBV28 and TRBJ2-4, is DVKVTQSSRYLVKRTGEKVFLECVQDMDHENMFWYRQDPGLGLRLIYFSYDVKMKEKGDIPEGYSVSREKKERFSLILESASTNQTSMYLCASSFLAARNIQYFGAGTRLSVL.

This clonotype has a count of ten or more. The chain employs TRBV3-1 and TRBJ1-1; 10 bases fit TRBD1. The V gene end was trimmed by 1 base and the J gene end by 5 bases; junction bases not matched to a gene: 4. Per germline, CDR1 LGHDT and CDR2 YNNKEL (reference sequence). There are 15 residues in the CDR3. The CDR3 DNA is TGTGCCAGCAGCCAAGGGGGACAGGGGAGTACTGAAGCTTTCTTT. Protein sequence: CASSQGGQGSTEAFF.

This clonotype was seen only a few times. The chain's CDR3 is CGVRDRRDTQYF. The CDR3 bases are TGCGGTGTCCGGGACAGGCGGGATACGCAGTATTTT. The chain uses TRBV20-1 and TRBJ2-3; 8 bases line up with TRBD1. The length of the CDR3 is 12 residues. Germline CDR1 is DFQATT and CDR2 is SNEGSKA (reference sequence).

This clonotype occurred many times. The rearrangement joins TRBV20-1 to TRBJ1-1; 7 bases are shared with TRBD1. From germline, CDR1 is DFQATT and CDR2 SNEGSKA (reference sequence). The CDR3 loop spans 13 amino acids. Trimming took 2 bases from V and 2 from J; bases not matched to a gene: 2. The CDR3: CSARRTGNTEAFF. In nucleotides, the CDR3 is TGCAGTGCTAGACGGACAGGAAACACTGAAGCTTTCTTT.

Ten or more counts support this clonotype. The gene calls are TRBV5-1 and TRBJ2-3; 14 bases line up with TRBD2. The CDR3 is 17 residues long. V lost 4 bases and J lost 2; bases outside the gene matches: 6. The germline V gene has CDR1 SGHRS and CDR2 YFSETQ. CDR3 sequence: CASSPGLAGGFTDTQYF. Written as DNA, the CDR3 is TGCGCCAGCAGCCCTGGACTAGCGGGAGGATTCACAGATACGCAGTATTTT.

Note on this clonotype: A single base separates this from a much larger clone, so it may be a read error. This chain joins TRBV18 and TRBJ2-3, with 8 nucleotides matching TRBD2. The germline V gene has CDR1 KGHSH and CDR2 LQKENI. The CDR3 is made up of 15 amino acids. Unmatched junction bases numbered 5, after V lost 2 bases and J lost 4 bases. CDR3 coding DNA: TGTGCCAGCTCACCAAGCAGCGGGAGACCAGATACGCAGTATTTT. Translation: CASSPSSGRPDTQYF.